This is a list of T cell receptor beta chains from one sample in a study of cytomegalovirus exposure and HLA in healthy donors. Measured with immunoSEQ multiplex PCR; TCRdb has only the in-frame clones, and not every one. The sample consists of 200,000 to 250,000 clones, 75% to 90% of them appearing once. Sequenced sample: PBMCs. The receptors derive from a boy between 2 and 10 years old in good health and CMV-seronegative. The CDR3 runs from the conserved cysteine through the conserved F or W. D genes are given only for firm matches. Where a row states a size, it is once, few, many or the class of an expanded clone; other rows omit it.

clone_size j_call d_call v_call cdr3_aa cdr3_nt
- TRBJ1-2 - TRBV2 CASSEGDNYGYTF TGTGCCAGCAGTGAAGGAGATAACTATGGCTACACCTTC
- TRBJ2-3 - TRBV6-5 CASSRQPTDTQYF TGTGCCAGCTCTAGGCAACCCACAGATACGCAGTATTTT
- TRBJ2-7 TRBD1 TRBV9 CASSVGQGEYEQYF TGTGCCAGCAGCGTAGGACAGGGGGAGTACGAGCAGTACTTC
- TRBJ2-7 - TRBV29-1 CSGVQKINSYEQYF TGCAGCGGGGTACAGAAAATCAACTCCTACGAGCAGTACTTC
- TRBJ2-2 TRBD2 TRBV10-3 CAISGGRNTGELFF TGTGCCATCAGTGGCGGGAGAAACACCGGGGAGCTGTTTTTT
- TRBJ2-3 TRBD1 TRBV14 CASSRDRADTQYF TGTGCCAGCAGCCGGGACAGGGCAGATACGCAGTATTTT
- TRBJ1-1 TRBD1 TRBV5-1 CASSSRQGPEAFF TGCGCCAGCAGCTCGCGACAGGGTCCTGAAGCTTTCTTT
few TRBJ2-6 TRBD1 TRBV28 CASSQDRGLSGANVLTF TGTGCCAGCAGCCAGGACAGGGGGCTCTCCGGGGCCAACGTCCTGACTTTC
- TRBJ2-3 - TRBV9 CASSVVPVARTKEGTQYF TGTGCCAGCAGCGTAGTACCGGTGGCCCGAACGAAGGAGGGTACGCAGTATTTT
- TRBJ1-2 TRBD1 TRBV5-4 CASSPGTGGDYGYTF TGTGCCAGCAGCCCCGGGACAGGGGGCGACTATGGCTACACCTTC
- TRBJ2-7 TRBD2 TRBV7-7 CASSFSGGVEQYF TGTGCTAGCAGCTTCAGTGGGGGGGTCGAGCAGTACTTC
- TRBJ2-1 - TRBV29-1 CSVDWAQSSYNEQFF TGCAGCGTTGATTGGGCACAGAGCTCCTACAATGAGCAGTTCTTC
- TRBJ2-1 TRBD1 TRBV29-1 CSVEARDRRDNEQFF TGCAGCGTTGAAGCGCGGGACAGGAGGGACAATGAGCAGTTCTTC
few TRBJ2-2 TRBD1 TRBV29-1 CSVERGTGLTGELFF TGCAGCGTTGAGCGGGGGACAGGGTTAACCGGGGAGCTGTTTTTT
- TRBJ1-5 - TRBV27 CASSFTFISTDQPQHF TGTGCCAGCAGTTTCACGTTTATATCCACGGATCAGCCCCAGCATTTT
- TRBJ2-5 TRBD2 TRBV2 CASSLGLAGLGETQYF TGTGCCAGCAGCTTGGGACTAGCGGGACTCGGGGAGACCCAGTACTTC
- TRBJ2-7 - TRBV27 CASSLYGLRNSLSYEQYF TGTGCCAGCAGTTTGTATGGTCTCCGTAACAGCTTATCCTACGAGCAGTACTTC